This passage covers 28 T cell receptor beta chains from one sample sequenced in a study of blood T cell repertoires in COVID-19. Generated by immunoSEQ multiplex PCR, the TCRdb table keeps only in-frame clones and is missing some. Of about 89,000 clones listed, over 70% are singletons. Sequencing was done on a sample of peripheral blood. All receptors come from a woman at least 80 years old with acute or convalescent COVID-19.

The chain links TRBV7-8 to TRBJ1-2; D not certain. Trimming removed 3 bases from V and 6 bases from J, with 11 bases in between. CDR1 and CDR2 from the germline V gene are SGHVS and FQNEAQ. This CDR3 has 13 residues. The CDR3 region has the DNA TGTGCCAGCAGCTTCGCTTACCAGGATGGCTACACCTTC. Its translation: CASSFAYQDGYTF. The variable domain in full, with the rest retrieved from reference TRBV7-8 and TRBJ1-2, is GAGVSQSPRYKVAKRGQDVALRCDPISGHVSLFWYQQALGQGPEFLTYFQNEAQLDKSGLPSDRFFAERPEGSVSTLKIQRTQQEDSAVYLCASSFAYQDGYTFGSGTRLTVV.

CDR3 in amino acids: CASSFREQFF. CDR3 bases: TGTGCCAGCAGTTTCCGTGAGCAGTTCTTC. The V gene is TRBV12-3 or TRBV12-4, the J gene TRBJ2-1; unclear D gene. V lost 3 bases and J 9 bases, leaving 3 bases between the germline ends. There are 10 residues in the CDR3.

This clone has only a few counts. The V and J genes are TRBV5-4 and TRBJ1-6; TRBD1 is a possible D gene (5 bases). Trimming took 0 bases from V and 4 from J, leaving 5 bases between them. Germline V gene lookup returns CDR1 SGHNT and CDR2 YYREEE (reference sequence). CDR3 length equals 14 residues. CDR3 DNA sequence: TGTGCCAGCAGCTTGGACAGGTATAATTCACCCCTCCACTTT. It codes for CASSLDRYNSPLHF. Based on the CDR3 plus reference TRBV5-4 and TRBJ1-6, the full variable domain is ETGVTQSPTHLIKTRGQQVTLRCSSQSGHNTVSWYQQALGQGPQFIFQYYREEENGRGNFPPRFSGLQFPNYSSELNVNALELDDSALYLCASSLDRYNSPLHFGNGTRLTVT.

This sequence joins TRBV9 and TRBJ2-1; TRBD2 matches at 8 bases. The CDR3 runs to 15 residues. Germline CDR1 SGDLS, CDR2 YYNGEE. The V and J ends lost 4 bases and 3 bases, in that order; junction bases with no gene match: 6. CDR3 sequence: CASSPRLASYNEQFF. The CDR3 DNA is TGTGCCAGCAGCCCCCGACTAGCGAGCTACAATGAGCAGTTCTTC.

Here the CDR3 DNA reads TGTGCCAGCAGTCCAGCGAGGACTAATGAAAAACTGTTTTTT. Its protein is CASSPARTNEKLFF. V usage is TRBV2 and J usage is TRBJ1-4; D gene unclear. Germline assignment: CDR1 SNHLY and CDR2 FYNNEI. V lost 5 bases and J 2 bases, leaving 9 bases between the germline ends. This CDR3 comprises 14 residues.

The V call is TRBV6-5, the J call TRBJ2-3; 7 bases fit TRBD2. V was clipped by 6 bases and J by 2 bases; unmatched bases: 8. Germline CDR1 is MNHEY and CDR2 is SVGAGI. This CDR3 is 15 amino acids long. CDR3 residues: CASRIGGGTTDTQYF. The CDR3 DNA reads as TGTGCCAGCAGAATAGGCGGGGGAACCACAGATACGCAGTATTTT.

The chain recombines TRBV5-1 with TRBJ1-1, with no clear D. Between the trimmed V and J ends, which lost 1 base and 5 bases, there was a span of 15 bases. The length of the CDR3 is 15 residues. The germline V gene encodes CDR1 SGHRS and CDR2 YFSETQ. CDR3 DNA sequence: TGCGCCAGCAGCTTGACGCCCACGGGAGGAACTGAAGCTTTCTTT. This gives the protein CASSLTPTGGTEAFF.

V usage is TRBV6-5 and J usage is TRBJ1-3; D is ambiguous. Per germline, CDR1 MNHEY and CDR2 SVGAGI. V lost 6 bases to trimming and J lost 2 bases, with 14 bases between them. The CDR3 covers 15 residues. For the CDR3, the DNA is TGTGCCAGCAGATATAAGACCGGAGCTGGAAACACCATATATTTT. Protein: CASRYKTGAGNTIYF.

The chain employs TRBV6-2 or TRBV6-3 and TRBJ2-3, with D perhaps assigned TRBD1 or TRBD2 (7 bases each). CDR1 MNHEY and CDR2 SVGEGT come from the germline V gene. This CDR3 has 14 residues. The germline V and J ends were trimmed by 6 bases and 3 bases, with 13 bases remaining between them. The CDR3 loop reads CASSRGGLTDTQYF. CDR3 nucleotide sequence: TGTGCCAGCAGCAGGGGGGGGCTTACAGATACGCAGTATTTT.

V usage is TRBV28 and J usage is TRBJ2-5; 7 positions agree with TRBD2. Germline V gives CDR1 MDHEN, CDR2 SYDVKM. The CDR3 loop spans 13 amino acids. Germline trimming cut 3 bases from V and 3 bases from J; bases unmatched to any gene: 1. CDR3 sequence: CASSLGGKETQYF. The CDR3 nucleotides are TGTGCCAGCAGTTTGGGGGGGAAAGAGACCCAGTACTTC.

The rearrangement links TRBV28 to TRBJ1-1; D gene unclear. In germline, CDR1 is MDHEN, CDR2 SYDVKM. Trimming took off 6 bases at V and 5 bases at J, with 19 bases between the two ends. The CDR3 extends over 15 amino acids. Here the CDR3 reads CASRLGSAGGTEAFF. CDR3 nucleotide sequence: TGTGCCAGCAGACTGGGGTCGGCGGGCGGAACTGAAGCTTTCTTT.

The chain carries TRBV24-1 and TRBJ2-1, with 7 bases lining up with TRBD2. Germline CDR1 is KGHDR and CDR2 is SFDVKD. The CDR3 is 14 amino acids. Trimming removed 6 bases from V and 10 bases from J; junction bases left unmatched: 11. The CDR3 reads CATSNGLGWAEQFF. The CDR3 region has the DNA TGTGCCACCAGTAACGGACTAGGGTGGGCCGAGCAGTTCTTC.

CDR3 in DNA: TGCGCCAGCAGTTCGGGTGGAAATAATTCACCCCTCCACTTT. Its protein product is CASSSGGNNSPLHF. The chain joins TRBV5-1 to TRBJ1-6, with unresolved D. This CDR3 has 14 amino acids. V gave up 5 bases and J gave up 5 bases, with 11 bases separating them. Germline V gene lookup returns CDR1 SGHRS and CDR2 YFSETQ. Variable domain in full (rest from reference TRBV5-1 and TRBJ1-6): KAGVTQTPRYLIKTRGQQVTLSCSPISGHRSVSWYQQTPGQGLQFLFEYFSETQRNKGNFPGRFSGRQFSNSRSEMNVSTLELGDSALYLCASSSGGNNSPLHFGNGTRLTVT.

This clone is a singleton in its sample. V gene TRBV28 combines with J gene TRBJ2-7; 10 positions agree with TRBD2. V shed 5 bases, J shed 6 bases, and the junction held 7 bases outside the gene matches. The length of the CDR3 is 14 residues. Germline-derived CDR1 and CDR2 are MDHEN and SYDVKM. CDR3 DNA: TGTGCCAGCAGTAGAGCGGGGGGGCCCCGCGAGCAGTACGTC. Its protein product is CASSRAGGPREQYV.

The rearrangement uses TRBV30 and TRBJ2-4; D possibly corresponds to TRBD2 (5 bases). This CDR3 contains 10 residues. The V gene's germline CDR1 is GTSNPN and CDR2 SVGIG (reference sequence). Trimming left V 5 bases short and J 8 bases short, with 7 bases between. The chain's CDR3 is CAWGRDIQYF. Here the CDR3 DNA reads TGTGCCTGGGGGAGAGACATTCAGTACTTC.

The chain links TRBV3-1 (or the pseudogene TRBV3-2) to TRBJ2-7, with 7 bases matching TRBD2. CDR3 length: 16 amino acids. Unmatched junction bases numbered 9, after V lost 2 bases and J lost 2 bases. Germline V lookup: CDR1 LGHDT, CDR2 YNNKEL (reference sequence). In DNA form, the CDR3 reads TGTGCCAGCAGCCAACCCGTCGGGGCGGGGGCCTACGAGCAGTACGTC. Its translation: CASSQPVGAGAYEQYV.

The genes are TRBV4-3 and TRBJ2-3, with D possibly being TRBD1 (5 bases). The CDR3 sequence is 15 residues long. Germline CDR1 LGHNA, CDR2 YSLEER. Trimming pared 1 base from V and 6 bases from J, leaving 14 bases between. The CDR3 DNA follows: TGCGCCAGCAGCCAAGGGGGCAGGCTGGGTGATACGCAGTATTTT. The encoded protein is CASSQGGRLGDTQYF.

V usage is TRBV28 and J usage is TRBJ1-4, with TRBD1 matching over 11 bases. There are 17 residues in the CDR3. The trim removed 2 bases at V and 3 bases at J, leaving 5 bases unmatched. Germline V CDR1 and CDR2: MDHEN, SYDVKM. Here the CDR3 reads CASSLGQGAVSNEKLFF. DNA of the CDR3: TGTGCCAGCAGTTTAGGACAGGGGGCAGTGTCTAATGAAAAACTGTTTTTT.

The chain recombines TRBV12-3 or TRBV12-4 with TRBJ2-1, with TRBD2 matching over 11 bases. This CDR3 spans 13 amino acids. V lost 9 bases to trimming and J lost 7 bases; unmatched junction nucleotides: 5. Here the CDR3 reads CASLAGGVNEQFF. In nucleotides, the CDR3 is TGTGCCAGTCTAGCGGGGGGTGTTAATGAGCAGTTCTTC.

The chain has TRBV7-9 and TRBJ2-3, with TRBD2 as a possible D gene (6 bases). The CDR3 is 15 residues long. Germline V gives CDR1 SEHNR, CDR2 FQNEAQ (reference sequence). The V end lost 5 bases, the J end lost 0 bases, and 12 bases lay between the germline ends. The CDR3 loop reads CASSQSSDSTDTQYF. The CDR3, as DNA: TGTGCCAGCAGCCAGTCTAGCGATAGCACAGATACGCAGTATTTT.

The V gene is TRBV5-6, the J gene TRBJ1-4; 8 bases agree with TRBD1. V lost 0 bases, J lost 5 bases, and 0 bases stayed unmatched. The CDR3 runs to 14 residues. Germline CDR1 and CDR2: SGHDT and YYEEEE. In DNA form, the CDR3 reads TGTGCCAGCAGCTTGGGGGACAGGAATGAAAAACTGTTTTTT. It yields the protein CASSLGDRNEKLFF.

The chain recombines TRBV5-6 with TRBJ1-5, with D unclear. CDR1 and CDR2 (germline): SGHDT, YYEEEE. The CDR3 loop spans 17 amino acids. Trimming stripped 0 bases from V and 2 bases from J, with 15 bases between. DNA of the CDR3: TGTGCCAGCAGCTTGGGTGCGGGGATGGGTGGCAATCAGCCCCAGCATTTT. This translates into CASSLGAGMGGNQPQHF.

This chain connects TRBV5-1 to TRBJ2-3, with 13 bases that match TRBD2. With 5 bases clipped from V and 4 bases from J, the junction kept 4 bases outside the gene matches. Germline assignment: CDR1 SGHRS and CDR2 YFSETQ. This CDR3 contains 15 residues. CDR3 protein: CASRGTSGVADTQYF. The CDR3, as DNA: TGCGCCAGCAGGGGGACTAGCGGGGTCGCAGATACGCAGTATTTT.

V usage is TRBV7-9 and J usage is TRBJ2-7; possibly TRBD1 for D (6 bases). Deletions cut 2 bases from V and 5 bases from J, with 10 bases between. CDR1 and CDR2 (germline): SEHNR, FQNEAQ (reference sequence). The CDR3 is 13 amino acids. The CDR3 here is CASSLKRQDEQYV. As DNA, the CDR3 is TGTGCCAGCAGCTTAAAGCGACAGGACGAGCAGTACGTC.

J is TRBJ1-6 and V is TRBV15; 8 nucleotides line up with TRBD1. Germline values: CDR1 LNHNV, CDR2 YYDKDF (reference sequence). The length of the CDR3 is 16 residues. Trimming removed 4 bases from V and 11 bases from J; junction bases left unmatched: 13. In DNA, the CDR3 is TGTGCCACCAGCACCGGACAGGGTGGAGTAGGAGCACCCCTCCACTTT. This sequence encodes CATSTGQGGVGAPLHF. The full variable domain, completed using reference TRBV15 and TRBJ1-6, is DAMVIQNPRYQVTQFGKPVTLSCSQTLNHNVMYWYQQKSSQAPKLLFHYYDKDFNNEADTPDNFQSRRPNTSFCFLDIRSPGLGDTAMYLCATSTGQGGVGAPLHFGNGTRLTVT.

This clone was recorded only once. This chain connects TRBV7-8 to TRBJ1-1, with 9 positions matching TRBD1. The CDR3 covers 15 residues. Germline V lookup: CDR1 SGHVS, CDR2 FQNEAQ. Unmatched junction bases numbered 5, after V lost 5 bases and J lost 1 base. CDR3 sequence (DNA): TGTGCCAGCAGCGCTCAGACAGGGGGGAACACTGAAGCTTTCTTT. Amino acid sequence: CASSAQTGGNTEAFF. Together with reference TRBV7-8 and TRBJ1-1, the CDR3 gives the full variable domain: GAGVSQSPRYKVAKRGQDVALRCDPISGHVSLFWYQQALGQGPEFLTYFQNEAQLDKSGLPSDRFFAERPEGSVSTLKIQRTQQEDSAVYLCASSAQTGGNTEAFFGQGTRLTVV.

The genes are TRBV7-2 and TRBJ2-5; possible D gene TRBD1, 6 bases. The germline V gene has CDR1 SGHTA and CDR2 FQGNSA. V lost 4 bases and J 5 bases, leaving 17 bases between the germline ends. The CDR3 has 15 amino acids. CDR3 region: CASSSGYRQGETQYF. In nucleotides, the CDR3 is TGTGCCAGCAGCTCAGGGTACAGGCAGGGGGAGACCCAGTACTTC. Looking up the rest from reference TRBV7-2 and TRBJ2-5 gives the full variable domain: GAGVSQSPSNKVTEKGKDVELRCDPISGHTALYWYRQSLGQGLEFLIYFQGNSAPDKSGLPSDRFSAERTGGSVSTLTIQRTQQEDSAVYLCASSSGYRQGETQYFGPGTRLLVL.

The V call is TRBV7-9, the J call TRBJ2-2; D perhaps matches TRBD2 (5 bases). Trimming removed 5 bases at V and 5 bases at J, with 12 bases between. Germline CDR1 and CDR2: SEHNR and FQNEAQ (reference sequence). The CDR3 contains 14 residues. The CDR3, as DNA: TGTGCCAGCAGCCGGGATTCTCGGACCGGGGAGCTGTTTTTT. It codes for CASSRDSRTGELFF.